This record covers a single T cell receptor beta chain. Together with a sample-barcoded 5' primer, a J-beta primer mix was included in a second PCR lasting roughly 6 to 12 cycles. TCRdb reprocessed the 5' RACE reads via MiXCR and lists one record per CDR3 protein. The sample has approximately 1.5 million distinct CDR3 sequences; around 35% are singletons. Germline V gives CDR1 SGDLS, CDR2 YYNGEE. V shed 3 bases and J 9 bases; nucleotides not matched to a gene: 7. The length of the CDR3 is 15 residues. This entry comes from a study of blood T cells in healthy people across ages. Per-sample PBMC isolation yielded at least 7 million cells.

Sequencing input: blood. The chain joins TRBV9 to TRBJ2-2; 11 nucleotides agree with TRBD2. This receptor was obtained from a woman aged 30 to 39 in good health. CDR3 protein: CASSAGTSGHRELFF. Here the CDR3 DNA reads TGTGCCAGCAGCGCCGGGACTAGCGGCCACCGGGAGCTGTTTTTT.